A single T cell receptor (beta chain) is shown here with its context. Its antigen is undetermined. Repertoires were generated with immunoSEQ multiplex PCR, while TCRdb's copy carries only in-frame clones and drops some. The sample has about 45,000 clones, approximately 81% seen once. This record comes from a study of vaccination effects on CD4 cells after COVID-19. Study-wide background: Sample provision by two convalescent patients occurred 16 days and one week before vaccination.

ViraFEST used viral peptide pools to expand antigen-specific CD4+ T cells before sequencing. Isolation of CD4+ T cells took place after 10 days of culture. Their SARS-CoV-2 infection, verified by PCR, occurred between March and December 2020. Wells of roughly 2.1 million PBMC each were grown with around 10 IU/ml IL-2 and approximately 9.5 ug/ml peptides. Germline-derived CDR1 and CDR2 are SGHVS and FQNEAQ. This CDR3 is built from 15 residues. Trimming removed 6 bases from V and 3 bases from J, with 17 bases in between. The sample was CD4+ T cells from PBMCs cultured with a peptide pool, taken before COVID-19 vaccination. This clonotype was obtained from a human donor who had a prior SARS-CoV-2 infection. The chain carries TRBV7-8 and TRBJ1-2; D is perhaps TRBD1 (6 bases). This CDR3 is CASSQRPRGDYGYTF. In DNA, the CDR3 is TGTGCCAGCAGTCAGCGGCCCAGGGGTGACTATGGCTACACCTTC.